These T cell receptor beta chains were read from a single sample in a study of T cell responses to AZD1222 COVID-19 vaccine. Clones were sequenced by immunoSEQ multiplex PCR, and TCRdb holds only the in-frame ones, with some missing. The top ten hold about 8.7% of the sample, which has about 99,000 clones, approximately 89% seen once. The source was peripheral blood, collected on day 0 of AZD1222 vaccination. The source of these receptors is an adult in good health. CDR3s include the opening cysteine and the closing phenylalanine or tryptophan. Each record gives: J gene, clone size, V gene, CDR3 protein. Clone size appears in some rows only: once, few, many, or a class for an expanded clone.

TRBJ1-1 | - | TRBV15 | CATSGLVEGYLDTEAFF
TRBJ2-6 | - | TRBV2 | CASPQESGANVLTF
TRBJ1-5 | - | TRBV10-3 | CAISASGSNQPQHF
TRBJ2-7 | - | TRBV6-2/TRBV6-3 | CASSYAGTGFGYEQYF
TRBJ1-2 | - | TRBV7-3 | CASSKTQNYGYTF
TRBJ2-7 | - | TRBV21-1 | CASSDGQRVYEQYF
TRBJ2-3 | - | TRBV7-7 | CASSAGPNVGTDTQYF
TRBJ1-2 | - | TRBV5-1 | CASSLEGDGYTF
TRBJ1-1 | - | TRBV9 | CASSVVTNEGGRNTEAFF
TRBJ1-1 | once | TRBV14 | CASSQQSGYEAFF
TRBJ1-1 | - | TRBV29-1 | CSVRQSENTEAFF
TRBJ1-1 | - | TRBV7-9 | CASSRRQGLNTEAFF
TRBJ1-2 | - | TRBV6-5 | CASTVTPARGYTF
TRBJ2-7 | - | TRBV5-1 | CASSLGGSPYEQYF
TRBJ2-1 | - | TRBV2 | CASSDQSGIRYNEQFF
TRBJ1-5 | - | TRBV9 | CASSPGSSYSNQPQHF
TRBJ2-2 | few | TRBV5-3 | CARSLGNPRGIDTGELFF